This entry is about one TCR beta chain. The data derive from a study of blood T cell repertoires in COVID-19. Assay: immunoSEQ multiplex PCR; the TCRdb copy retains only in-frame clones and omits some. Of hundreds of thousands of clones listed, over 70% are singletons. Germline-derived CDR1 and CDR2 are ENHRY and SYGVKD. The CDR3 is made up of 13 amino acids. The V gene lost 2 bases and the J gene lost 3 bases, with 7 bases spanning the gap. This receptor was identified in a middle-aged woman who had recovered from COVID-19. The chain joins TRBV10-3 to TRBJ1-1; possible D gene TRBD1, 6 bases. Sequencing input: peripheral blood. This chain's CDR3 is CAISEQGYTEAFF. The CDR3 nucleotides are TGTGCCATCAGTGAGCAGGGGTACACTGAAGCTTTCTTT.